The present T cell receptor (beta chain) was sequenced within a study of CD8 T cells in ankylosing spondylitis. This clonotype was seen many times. The CDR3 spans 16 residues. Germline CDR1 is SQVTM and CDR2 is ANQGSEA. Unmatched junction bases numbered 9, after V lost 3 bases and J lost 0 bases. Each CDR3 protein gets one entry after TCRdb re-called the 5' RACE reads with MiXCR. The data show 180,000 or so distinct CDR3 sequences, around a tenth seen once. This sequence originates from a male donor with ankylosing spondylitis or in good health (not recorded which). V is TRBV29-1 and J is TRBJ1-2, with TRBD1 matching over 8 bases. Sequencing was carried out using blood, either unsorted or a sorted T cell fraction (not recorded which). CDR3 nucleotide sequence: TGCAGCGTTGATCGTTCGACAGGGGATACTAACTATGGCTACACCTTC. As protein: CSVDRSTGDTNYGYTF.